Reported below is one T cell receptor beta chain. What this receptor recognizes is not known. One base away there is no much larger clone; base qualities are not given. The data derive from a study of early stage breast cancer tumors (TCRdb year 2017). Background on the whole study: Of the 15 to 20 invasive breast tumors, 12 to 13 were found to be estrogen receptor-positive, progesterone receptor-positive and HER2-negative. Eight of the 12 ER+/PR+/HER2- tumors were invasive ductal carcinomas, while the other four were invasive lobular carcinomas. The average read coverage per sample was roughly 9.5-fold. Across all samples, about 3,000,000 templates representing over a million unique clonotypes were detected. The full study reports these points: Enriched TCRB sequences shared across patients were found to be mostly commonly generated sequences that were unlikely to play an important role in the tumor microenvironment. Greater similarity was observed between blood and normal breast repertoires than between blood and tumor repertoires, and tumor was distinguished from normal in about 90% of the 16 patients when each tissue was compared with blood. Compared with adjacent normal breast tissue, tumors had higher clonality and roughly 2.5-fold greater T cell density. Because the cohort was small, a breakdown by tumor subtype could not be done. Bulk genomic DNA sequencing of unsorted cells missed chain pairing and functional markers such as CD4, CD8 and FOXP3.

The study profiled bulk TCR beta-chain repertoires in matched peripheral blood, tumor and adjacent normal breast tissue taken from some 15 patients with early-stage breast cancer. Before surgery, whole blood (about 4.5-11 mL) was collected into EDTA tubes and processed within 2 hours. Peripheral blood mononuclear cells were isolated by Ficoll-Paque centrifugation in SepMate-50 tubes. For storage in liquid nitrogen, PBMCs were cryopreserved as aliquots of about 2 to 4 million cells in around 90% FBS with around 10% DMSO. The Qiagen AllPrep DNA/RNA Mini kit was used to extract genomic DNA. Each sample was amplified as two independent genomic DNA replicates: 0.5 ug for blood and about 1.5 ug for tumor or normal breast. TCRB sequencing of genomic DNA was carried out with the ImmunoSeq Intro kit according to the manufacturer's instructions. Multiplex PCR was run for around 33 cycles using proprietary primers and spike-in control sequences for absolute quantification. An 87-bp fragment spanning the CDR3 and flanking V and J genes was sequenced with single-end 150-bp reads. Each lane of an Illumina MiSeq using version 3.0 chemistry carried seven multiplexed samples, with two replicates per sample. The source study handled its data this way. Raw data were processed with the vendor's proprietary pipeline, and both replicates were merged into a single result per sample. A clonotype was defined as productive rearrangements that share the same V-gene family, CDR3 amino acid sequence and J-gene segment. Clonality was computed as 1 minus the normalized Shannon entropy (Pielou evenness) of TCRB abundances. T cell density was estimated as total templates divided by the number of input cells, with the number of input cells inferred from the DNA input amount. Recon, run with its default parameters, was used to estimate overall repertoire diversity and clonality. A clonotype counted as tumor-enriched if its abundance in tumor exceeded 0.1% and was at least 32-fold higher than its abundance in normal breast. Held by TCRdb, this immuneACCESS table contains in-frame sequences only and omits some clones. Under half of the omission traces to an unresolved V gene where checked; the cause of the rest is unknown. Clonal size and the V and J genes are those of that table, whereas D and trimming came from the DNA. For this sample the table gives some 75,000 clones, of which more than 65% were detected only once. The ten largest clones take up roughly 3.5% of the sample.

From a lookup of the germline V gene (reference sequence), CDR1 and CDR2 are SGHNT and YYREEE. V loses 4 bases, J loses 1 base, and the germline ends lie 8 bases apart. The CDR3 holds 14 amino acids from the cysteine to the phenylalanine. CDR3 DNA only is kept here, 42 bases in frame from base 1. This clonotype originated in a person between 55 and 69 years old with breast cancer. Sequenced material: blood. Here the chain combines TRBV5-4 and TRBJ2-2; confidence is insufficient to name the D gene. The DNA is TGTGCCAGCAGCGCCTTACTGAACACCGGGGAGCTGTTTTTT. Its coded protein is CASSALLNTGELFF.